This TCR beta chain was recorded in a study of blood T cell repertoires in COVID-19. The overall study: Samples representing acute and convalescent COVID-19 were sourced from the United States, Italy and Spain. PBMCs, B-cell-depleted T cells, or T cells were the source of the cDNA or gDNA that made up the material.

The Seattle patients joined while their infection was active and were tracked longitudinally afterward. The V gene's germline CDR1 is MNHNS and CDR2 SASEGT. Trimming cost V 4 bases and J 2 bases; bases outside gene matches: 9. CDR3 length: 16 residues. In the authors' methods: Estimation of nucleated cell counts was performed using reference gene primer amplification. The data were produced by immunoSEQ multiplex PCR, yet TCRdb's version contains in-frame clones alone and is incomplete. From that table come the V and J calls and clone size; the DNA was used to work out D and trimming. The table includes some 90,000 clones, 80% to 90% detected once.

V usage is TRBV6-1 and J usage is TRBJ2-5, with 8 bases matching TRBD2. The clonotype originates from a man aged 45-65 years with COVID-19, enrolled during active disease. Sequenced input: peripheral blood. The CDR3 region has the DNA TGTGCCAGCAGTGTAACAAGCGGGGGTTTTCAAGAGACCCAGTACTTC. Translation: CASSVTSGGFQETQYF.